This TCR beta chain was recorded in a study of CD8 T cells in ankylosing spondylitis. TCRdb re-derived calls from the 5' RACE reads in MiXCR, one entry per CDR3 protein. The sample lists 330,000 or so distinct CDR3 sequences; roughly 8% were seen once. Study-wide findings and caveats: Roughly eight highly homologous variants made up a TCR beta motif that seemed to typify ankylosing spondylitis blood.

Trimming removed 1 base from V and 0 bases from J, with 7 bases in between. The CDR3 has 16 amino acids. The germline CDR1 and CDR2 sequences are SEHNR and FQNEAQ (reference sequence). This clonotype has a handful of counts. Its antigen is unidentified. Specimen: blood, either unsorted or a sorted T cell fraction (not recorded which). This chain joins TRBV7-9 and TRBJ2-6; D remains unclear. This TCR came from a male donor with ankylosing spondylitis. The CDR3 nucleotides read TGTGCCAGCAGCTTAGTGTTGAGCTCTGGGGCCAACGTCCTGACTTTC. Residues: CASSLVLSSGANVLTF. The full variable domain, rest sourced from reference TRBV7-9 and TRBJ2-6, is DTGVSQNPRHKITKRGQNVTFRCDPISEHNRLYWYRQTLGQGPEFLTYFQNEAQLEKSRLLSDRFSAERPKGSFSTLEIQRTEQGDSAMYLCASSLVLSSGANVLTFGAGSRLTVL.